These T cell receptor beta chains were read from a single sample in a study of CD8 T cells in ankylosing spondylitis. TCRdb reprocessed the 5' RACE reads via MiXCR and lists one record per CDR3 protein. The sample lists hundreds of thousands of distinct CDR3 sequences, about 11% occurring once. Sequenced: blood, either unsorted or a sorted T cell fraction (not recorded which). These receptors originate from a male donor with ankylosing spondylitis or in good health (not recorded which). CDR3s include the opening cysteine and the closing phenylalanine or tryptophan. Fields, in order: V gene, J gene, clone size, CDR3 protein. Not all rows give a size; the values are once, few, many and, for expanded clones, a class.

TRBV2	TRBJ2-5	many	CASSATSGGASRETQYF
TRBV7-4	TRBJ2-7	many	CASSSTLCETGVYEQYF
TRBV7-2	TRBJ1-2	NA	CASSLDGTGGEGYTF
TRBV7-2	TRBJ2-3	few	CASSLAGGQLDTQYF
TRBV11-3	TRBJ2-2	many	CASSSGLQIPGELFF
TRBV5-1	TRBJ2-2	many	CASSLEPSGGRIPGELFF
TRBV20-1	TRBJ2-3	many	CSALYRSTDTQYF
TRBV5-1	TRBJ2-1	many	CASSLRAGGRGNEQFF
TRBV10-2	TRBJ2-1	NA	CASMLGDRVYNEQFF
TRBV20-1	TRBJ1-1	NA	CSARDVGQTNTEAFF
TRBV11-2	TRBJ2-7	NA	CASSATQIRGAPSYEQYF
TRBV12-5	TRBJ2-3	few	CASGFTRTDTQYF
TRBV7-8	TRBJ2-1	NA	CASSLGRGVYNEQFF
TRBV10-3	TRBJ2-7	many	CAIGRTSPTYEQYF
TRBV5-1	TRBJ1-4	many	CASSLAGDATNEKLFF
TRBV5-1	TRBJ1-6	few	CASSLGPGGENSPLHF
TRBV9	TRBJ2-3	NA	CASSGALSGEGPDTQYF
TRBV5-1	TRBJ1-2	NA	CASSLGDRNYGYTF
TRBV5-1	TRBJ2-3	few	CASSLEARFTDTQYF
TRBV7-9	TRBJ2-7	many	CASSLAGGYEQYF
TRBV7-2	TRBJ2-7	NA	CASSPGTSGHEQYF
TRBV28	TRBJ2-7	many	CASSVLKAGGYEQYF
TRBV6-1	TRBJ1-4	few	CASSRGTGHNEKLFF
TRBV5-6	TRBJ1-2	NA	CASSSINRGANYGYTF
TRBV27	TRBJ1-1	NA	CAGSYGENTEAFF
TRBV3-1	TRBJ2-2	NA	CASSQVSYGGELFF
TRBV7-9	TRBJ1-1	NA	CASSSLSGADTEAFF
TRBV20-1	TRBJ2-1	many	CSANFGWGDYNEQFF
TRBV30	TRBJ2-7	few	CAWQGKSYEQYF
TRBV18	TRBJ1-2	NA	CASSFDRGHGYTF
TRBV10-3	TRBJ2-1	few	CAISEGDRPGLAANEQFF
TRBV5-6	TRBJ1-1	many	CASSLFSRNTEAFF
TRBV15	TRBJ2-1	many	CATSRDFVSGAGASNEQFF
TRBV12-3/TRBV12-4	TRBJ2-3	many	CASSSLLDTQYF
TRBV5-1	TRBJ2-7	NA	CASSPFGSYEQYF
TRBV5-1	TRBJ2-1	many	CASRLGLAESNEQFF
TRBV5-1	TRBJ2-7	many	CASSPESSYEQYF
TRBV7-2	TRBJ2-3	many	CASSTRASPGDTQYF
TRBV12-3/TRBV12-4	TRBJ2-3	many	CASKVTDTQYF
TRBV3-1	TRBJ2-1	few	CASSQGQGMGEQFF
TRBV5-1	TRBJ2-1	many	CASDLGTGITYNEQFF
TRBV27	TRBJ2-1	few	CASSAPDRAAEQFF
TRBV11-2	TRBJ1-4	few	CASSFSPGQAGEKLFF
TRBV6-1	TRBJ1-5	many	CASSGGNPGQGAIQPQHF
TRBV5-1	TRBJ2-3	many	CASSFFPGQTSTDTQYF
TRBV20-1	TRBJ2-7	many	CSARDPTSGEGEQYF
TRBV12-3/TRBV12-4	TRBJ1-5	few	CASSGRQGYNQPQHF
TRBV5-1	TRBJ2-1	many	CASSLRTGPANEQFF
TRBV20-1	TRBJ1-2	many	CSAEPGSGYTF
TRBV12-3/TRBV12-4	TRBJ2-7	NA	CASSLGQGVLEQYF
TRBV19	TRBJ2-3	NA	CASSMDRARDTQYF
TRBV7-9	TRBJ1-2	many	CASSSNEWGYTF